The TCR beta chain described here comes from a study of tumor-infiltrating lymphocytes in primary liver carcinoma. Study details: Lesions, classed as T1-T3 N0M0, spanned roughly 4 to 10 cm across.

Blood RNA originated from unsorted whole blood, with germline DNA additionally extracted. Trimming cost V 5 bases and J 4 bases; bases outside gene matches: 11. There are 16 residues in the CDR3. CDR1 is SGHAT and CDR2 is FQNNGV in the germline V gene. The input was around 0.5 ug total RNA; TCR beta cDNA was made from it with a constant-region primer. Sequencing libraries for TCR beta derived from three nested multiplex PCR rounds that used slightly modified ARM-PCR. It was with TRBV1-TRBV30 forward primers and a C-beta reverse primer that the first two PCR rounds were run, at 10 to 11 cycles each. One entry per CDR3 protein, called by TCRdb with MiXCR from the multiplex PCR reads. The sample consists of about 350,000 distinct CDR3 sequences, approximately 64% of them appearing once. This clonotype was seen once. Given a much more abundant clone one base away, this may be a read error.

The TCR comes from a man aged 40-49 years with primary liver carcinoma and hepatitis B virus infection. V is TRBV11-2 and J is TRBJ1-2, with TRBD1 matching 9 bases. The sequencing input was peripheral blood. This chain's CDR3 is CASSRAQGASSYGYTF. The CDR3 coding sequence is TGTGCCAGCAGCCGAGCACAGGGGGCGAGTAGCTATGGCTACACCTTC. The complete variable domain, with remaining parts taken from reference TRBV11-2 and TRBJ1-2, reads EAGVAQSPRYKIIEKRQSVAFWCNPISGHATLYWYQQILGQGPKLLIQFQNNGVVDDSQLPKDRFSAERLKGVDSTLKIQPAKLEDSAVYLCASSRAQGASSYGYTFGSGTRLTVV.